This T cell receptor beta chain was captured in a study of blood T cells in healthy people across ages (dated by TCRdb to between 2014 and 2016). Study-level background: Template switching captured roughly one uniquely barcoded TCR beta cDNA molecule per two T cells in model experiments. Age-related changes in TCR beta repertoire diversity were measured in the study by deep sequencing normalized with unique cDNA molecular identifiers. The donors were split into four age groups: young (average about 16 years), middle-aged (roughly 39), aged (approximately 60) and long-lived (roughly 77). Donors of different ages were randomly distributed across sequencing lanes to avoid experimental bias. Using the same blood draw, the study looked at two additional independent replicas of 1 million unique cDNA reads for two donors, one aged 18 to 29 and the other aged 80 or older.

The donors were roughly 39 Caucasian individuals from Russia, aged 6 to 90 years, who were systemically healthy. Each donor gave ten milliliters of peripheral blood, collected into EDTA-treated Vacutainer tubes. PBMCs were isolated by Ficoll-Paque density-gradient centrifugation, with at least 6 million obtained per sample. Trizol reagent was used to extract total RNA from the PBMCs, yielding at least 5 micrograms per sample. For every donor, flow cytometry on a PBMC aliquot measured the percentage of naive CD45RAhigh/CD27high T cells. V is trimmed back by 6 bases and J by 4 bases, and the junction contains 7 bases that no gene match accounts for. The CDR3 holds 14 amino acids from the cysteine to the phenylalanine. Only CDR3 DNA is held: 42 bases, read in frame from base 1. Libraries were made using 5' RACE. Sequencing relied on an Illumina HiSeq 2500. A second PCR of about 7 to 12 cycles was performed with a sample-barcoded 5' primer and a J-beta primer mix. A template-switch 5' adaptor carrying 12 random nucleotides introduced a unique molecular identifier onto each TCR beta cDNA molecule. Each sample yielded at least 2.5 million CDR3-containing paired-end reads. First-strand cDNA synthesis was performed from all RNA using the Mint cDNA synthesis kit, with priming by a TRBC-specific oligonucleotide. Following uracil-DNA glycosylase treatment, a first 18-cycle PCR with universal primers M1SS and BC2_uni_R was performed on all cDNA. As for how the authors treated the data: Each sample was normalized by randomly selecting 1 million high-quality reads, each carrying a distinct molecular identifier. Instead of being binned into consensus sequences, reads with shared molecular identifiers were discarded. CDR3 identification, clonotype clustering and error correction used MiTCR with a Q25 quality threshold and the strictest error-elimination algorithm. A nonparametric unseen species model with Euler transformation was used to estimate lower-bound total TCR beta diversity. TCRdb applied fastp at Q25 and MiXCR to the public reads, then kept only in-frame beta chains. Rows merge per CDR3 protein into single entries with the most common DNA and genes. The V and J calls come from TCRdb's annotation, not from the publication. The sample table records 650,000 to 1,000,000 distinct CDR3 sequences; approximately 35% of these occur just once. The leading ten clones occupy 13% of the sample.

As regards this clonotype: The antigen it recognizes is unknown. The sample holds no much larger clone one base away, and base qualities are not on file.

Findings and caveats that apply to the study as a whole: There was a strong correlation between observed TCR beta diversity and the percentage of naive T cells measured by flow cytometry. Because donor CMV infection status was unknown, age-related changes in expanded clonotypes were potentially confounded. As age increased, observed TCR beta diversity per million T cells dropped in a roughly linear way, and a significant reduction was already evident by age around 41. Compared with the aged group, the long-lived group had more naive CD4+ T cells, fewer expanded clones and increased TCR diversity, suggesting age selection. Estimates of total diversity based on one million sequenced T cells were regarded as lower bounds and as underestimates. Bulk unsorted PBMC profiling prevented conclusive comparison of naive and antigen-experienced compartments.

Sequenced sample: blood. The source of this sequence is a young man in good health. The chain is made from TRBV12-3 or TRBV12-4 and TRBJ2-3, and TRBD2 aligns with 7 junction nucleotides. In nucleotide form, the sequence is TGTGCCAGCAGGATAGCGGGCCACCCAGATACGCAGTATTTT. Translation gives CASRIAGHPDTQYF.